A single sample is the source of the 29 T cell receptor beta chains below, sequenced in a study of blood T cells in healthy people across ages. For the second PCR, which ran for about 7 to 11 cycles, a sample-barcoded 5' primer and a J-beta primer mix were used. TCRdb re-analysed the 5' RACE reads in MiXCR, keeping a single row per CDR3 protein. The repertoire has approximately 960,000 distinct CDR3 sequences, roughly 29% of them found once; the top ten carry about 9.4%. This same sample was also part of a study on T cells of mothers and their children.

Sequenced input: blood. Receptors were obtained from a woman aged 40 to 50 in good health.

This clonotype occurred many times. This chain uses TRBV29-1 with TRBJ2-7; D tentatively fits TRBD1 or TRBD2 (5 bases each). CDR1 and CDR2 from the germline V gene are SQVTM and ANQGSEA. V lost 6 bases and J lost 2, with 14 bases in between. The CDR3 extends over 13 amino acids. In DNA form, the CDR3 reads TGCAGCGTGTCGGGGACGGTAACCTACGAGCAGTACTTC. Amino acid sequence: CSVSGTVTYEQYF.

With respect to this clonotype: This may stem from a read error, because a much larger clone lies one nucleotide away. This chain links TRBV20-1 with TRBJ2-5, with TRBD2 as a possible D gene (6 bases). The germline gives CDR1 DFQATT, CDR2 SNEGSKA (reference sequence). The CDR3 sequence is 14 residues long. The DNA of the CDR3 is TGCAGTGCTAGAGATCTTGCGGGGCTCGAGACCCTGTACTTC. This gives the protein CSARDLAGLETLYF.

This clonotype has just a few counts. The chain joins TRBV9 to TRBJ1-2, with unresolved D. CDR3 length equals 15 residues. In germline, CDR1 is SGDLS, CDR2 YYNGEE. V lost 4 bases to trimming and J lost 1 base, with 14 bases between them. This CDR3 is CASSPGSRLNYGYTF. CDR3 sequence (DNA): TGTGCCAGCAGCCCGGGGTCGCGCCTTAACTATGGCTACACCTTC. The full variable domain, completed using reference TRBV9 and TRBJ1-2, is DSGVTQTPKHLITATGQRVTLRCSPRSGDLSVYWYQQSLDQGLQFLIQYYNGEERAKGNILERFSAQQFPDLHSELNLSSLELGDSALYFCASSPGSRLNYGYTFGSGTRLTVV.

This clonotype was counted ten times or more. This rearrangement joins TRBV7-6 to TRBJ2-1; D is unresolved. V was shortened by 3 bases and J by 5 bases, with 11 bases between the two germline ends. Germline CDR1 SGHVS, CDR2 FNYEAQ. The CDR3 extends over 14 amino acids. The CDR3 is CASSFGQVNNEQFF. The CDR3 DNA sequence: TGTGCCAGCAGCTTCGGGCAGGTCAACAATGAGCAGTTCTTC.

The rearrangement joins TRBV5-1 to TRBJ2-1, with TRBD1 matching over 7 bases. The CDR3 runs 12 residues. In germline, CDR1 is SGHRS, CDR2 YFSETQ. V gave up 1 base and J gave up 12 bases; unmatched junction bases: 4. The CDR3 protein is CASSLYRGGQFF. The CDR3 DNA reads as TGCGCCAGCAGCTTGTACAGGGGTGGGCAGTTCTTC.

The chain employs TRBV4-2 and TRBJ1-1; possibly TRBD1 for D (5 bases). Germline-derived CDR1 and CDR2 are LGHNA and YNFKEQ. Trimming took off 0 bases at V and 0 bases at J, with 11 bases between the two ends. CDR3 length equals 16 residues. The DNA for the CDR3 is TGTGCCAGCAGCCAAGAGGGGACGGACATGAACACTGAAGCTTTCTTT. This sequence encodes CASSQEGTDMNTEAFF.

The genes are TRBV10-3 and TRBJ2-1; 8 bases are a match to TRBD2. Germline V gene sequence: CDR1 ENHRY, CDR2 SYGVKD. The CDR3 totals 15 residues. With 0 bases clipped from V and 4 bases from J, the junction kept 2 bases outside the gene matches. CDR3 sequence (DNA): TGTGCCATCAGTGAGTCAATAGCGGGGTACAATGAGCAGTTCTTC. It encodes CAISESIAGYNEQFF.

Of note for this clonotype: A much larger clone lies one base from this, so it may be a read error. The chain carries TRBV9 and TRBJ2-1, with D unclear. The V end was cut by 2 bases, the J end by 10 bases, with 19 bases between. The CDR3 totals 15 residues. Germline CDR1 and CDR2: SGDLS and YYNGEE. The CDR3, as DNA: TGTGCCAGCAGCGTCTCGGCAGCTCCCTCCTACGAGCAGTTCTTC. This codes for CASSVSAAPSYEQFF. Variable domain in full (rest from reference TRBV9 and TRBJ2-1): DSGVTQTPKHLITATGQRVTLRCSPRSGDLSVYWYQQSLDQGLQFLIQYYNGEERAKGNILERFSAQQFPDLHSELNLSSLELGDSALYFCASSVSAAPSYEQFFGPGTRLTVL.

The rearrangement uses TRBV12-3 or TRBV12-4 and TRBJ2-3; TRBD1 is a possible D gene (5 bases). The V and J ends lost 2 bases and 12 bases respectively, with 12 bases between them. This CDR3 comprises 12 residues. The CDR3 region is CASSLTQAVQYF. The CDR3 DNA reads as TGTGCCAGCAGTTTAACACAGGCCGTACAGTATTTT.

Only a few counts were recorded for this clonotype. The junction does not match germline at one end; this may be a read error. The DNA of the CDR3 is TGTGTCAGCAGCGAGGGGACAGGGGCTCTCTACGAGCAGTACTTC. Translated, it gives CVSSEGTGALYEQYF. The V gene is TRBV9, the J gene TRBJ2-7; 10 nucleotides align to TRBD1. CDR3 length equals 15 residues. Per germline, CDR1 SGDLS and CDR2 YYNGEE.

This clonotype was recorded many times. This chain connects TRBV4-2 to TRBJ2-1, with D unclear. The CDR3 sequence is 12 residues long. Trimming removed 1 base at V and 7 bases at J, with 5 bases between. The germline V gene encodes CDR1 LGHNA and CDR2 YNFKEQ. The CDR3 region is CASSQAQNEQFF. The CDR3 DNA reads TGTGCCAGCAGCCAAGCCCAGAATGAGCAGTTCTTC.

The chain carries TRBV12-3 or TRBV12-4 and TRBJ1-1; D is ambiguous. Between the trimmed V and J ends, which lost 10 bases and 1 base, there was a span of 10 bases. The CDR3 consists of 12 residues. DNA for the CDR3: TGTGCCATCCTCATTGGGAACACTGAAGCTTTCTTT. It specifies CAILIGNTEAFF.

This clonotype was seen a few times. CDR3 in DNA: TGCGCCAGCACCCCGGAGGAGACAGATTCTAGCACAGATACGCAGTATTTT. Residues: CASTPEETDSSTDTQYF. This sequence joins TRBV5-1 and TRBJ2-3, with D tentatively TRBD1 or TRBD2 (5 bases each). The CDR3 spans 17 residues. Germline V lookup: CDR1 SGHRS, CDR2 YFSETQ. The V and J ends lost 6 bases and 0 bases respectively, with 20 bases between them.

There are many counts of this clonotype. V gene TRBV7-2 combines with J gene TRBJ2-4; 8 nucleotides line up with TRBD2. Germline CDR1 SGHTA, CDR2 FQGNSA. V was pared by 5 bases and J by 0 bases, with 9 bases of the junction left unmatched. This CDR3 region has 17 residues. The chain's CDR3 is CASSPLAASLAKNIQYF. CDR3 coding DNA: TGTGCCAGCAGCCCACTAGCGGCATCACTAGCCAAAAACATTCAGTACTTC.

This clonotype was seen only a few times. The V and J genes are TRBV4-1 and TRBJ2-1; perhaps TRBD1 as D (5 bases). In germline, CDR1 is MGHRA, CDR2 YSYEKL. The CDR3 length is 17 residues. The germline V and J ends were trimmed by 1 base and 4 bases, with 17 bases remaining between them. The CDR3 reads CASSQVVSAGIYNEQFF. CDR3 sequence (DNA): TGCGCCAGCAGCCAAGTCGTGAGCGCAGGGATATACAATGAGCAGTTCTTC.

This clonotype has only a few counts. This may be a read error: a much more frequent sequence differs by one nucleotide. This chain connects TRBV7-2 to TRBJ2-5; 7 bases fit TRBD2. The CDR3 consists of 13 residues. J gave up 2 bases and V 6 bases, and 3 bases lay outside the gene matches. CDR1 is SGHTA, CDR2 FQGNSA, per germline. The CDR3 DNA sequence: TGTGCCAGCAGGCTAGCGGCTCAAGAGACCCAGTACTTC. Residues: CASRLAAQETQYF.

Only a few counts were recorded for this clonotype. A single base separates this from a much larger clone, so it may be a read error. This sequence joins TRBV7-2 and TRBJ1-1, with D perhaps matching TRBD1 (6 bases). The V gene's germline CDR1 is SGHTA and CDR2 FQGNSA. V dropped 3 bases and J dropped 3 bases, with 11 bases sitting between them. The CDR3 loop spans 14 amino acids. The CDR3 bases are TGTGCCAGCAGCTTTCGTAGACAGGACACTGAAGCTTTCTTT. Its translation: CASSFRRQDTEAFF.

As for this clonotype: It may be a read error: a sequence one base away is much more abundant. V and J are TRBV29-1 and TRBJ2-1, with a possible D match to TRBD2 (6 bases). CDR1 and CDR2 from the germline V gene are SQVTM and ANQGSEA. The CDR3 is 14 amino acids. CDR3 coding DNA: TGCAGCGTTGATGGTGGGACTTTCTACAATGAGCGGTTCTTC. Amino acids: CSVDGGTFYNERFF.

Concerning this clonotype: At one of its ends the junction is not consistent with the germline gene, which may arise from a read error. Here the CDR3 DNA reads TGTGCCGGCAGCTTAACAGGGACAGGGAATTACTACGAGCAGTACTTC. Translating gives CAGSLTGTGNYYEQYF. This chain uses TRBV7-2 with TRBJ2-7; 9 nucleotides match TRBD1. The germline CDR1 and CDR2 sequences are SGHTA and FQGNSA. CDR3 length equals 16 residues.

This chain joins TRBV10-3 and TRBJ1-1; no firm D call. CDR1 and CDR2 (germline): ENHRY, SYGVKD. There are 14 residues in the CDR3. V was cut by 7 bases and J by 0 bases, with 12 bases left in between. The CDR3 DNA follows: TGTGCCATCACGAGGGAGGGAGTGAACACTGAAGCTTTCTTT. Its protein is CAITREGVNTEAFF.

For this clonotype: An end of the junction differs from the germline gene, which may be a read error. The chain is built from TRBV20-1 and TRBJ2-7; maybe TRBD2 (6 bases). This CDR3 region has 12 residues. CDR1 and CDR2 (germline): DFQATT, SNEGSKA (reference sequence). This CDR3 reads CSARGSSCEQYF. CDR3 sequence (DNA): TGCAGTGCTCGGGGGAGCTCCTGCGAGCAGTACTTC.

This clonotype was found many times. The rearrangement links TRBV20-1 to TRBJ2-1; D is possibly TRBD1 (6 bases). V dropped 5 bases and J dropped 7 bases, with 21 bases sitting between them. CDR1 and CDR2 from the germline V gene are DFQATT and SNEGSKA (reference sequence). The CDR3 spans 15 residues. CDR3 sequence: CSAPGVRGSVNEQFF. DNA of the CDR3: TGCAGTGCTCCCGGGGTCAGGGGCTCGGTGAATGAGCAGTTCTTC.

The V and J genes are TRBV7-2 and TRBJ1-2, with TRBD1 as a possible D gene (5 bases). Germline V gene lookup returns CDR1 SGHTA and CDR2 FQGNSA. The CDR3 totals 14 residues. Trimming shortened V by 5 bases and J by 8 bases, and 18 bases separated the two germline ends. The CDR3 reads CASSERGGGGGYTF. The CDR3 DNA is TGTGCCAGCAGCGAAAGGGGCGGTGGTGGAGGCTACACCTTC.

The chain joins TRBV20-1 to TRBJ2-3; D is ambiguous. The CDR3 consists of 13 residues. V was clipped by 5 bases and J by 1 base, with 10 bases between them. Germline V gene lookup returns CDR1 DFQATT and CDR2 SNEGSKA (reference sequence). CDR3 protein: CSADITGTDTQYF. In DNA, the CDR3 is TGCAGTGCTGACATAACGGGCACAGATACGCAGTATTTT.

The V gene is TRBV2, the J gene TRBJ2-5; D unclear. Germline CDR1 is SNHLY and CDR2 is FYNNEI. Between the trimmed V and J ends, which lost 7 bases and 11 bases, there was a span of 23 bases. CDR3 length: 14 residues. This CDR3 reads CASIGQILSNEQYF. DNA of the CDR3: TGTGCCAGCATCGGGCAGATCCTAAGCAATGAGCAGTACTTC.

About this clonotype itself: A much larger clone differs from this one at a single base, so this may be a read error. This chain uses TRBV28 with TRBJ2-5, with D possibly TRBD1 on 7 matching bases. Per germline, CDR1 MDHEN and CDR2 SYDVKM. The CDR3 extends over 13 amino acids. The chain's CDR3 is CASSSPRGETHYF. CDR3 coding DNA: TGTGCCAGCAGTTCCCCCAGGGGGGAGACCCACTACTTC.

The rearrangement joins TRBV16 to TRBJ2-5; D unresolved. The germline V and J ends were trimmed by 3 bases and 4 bases, with 6 bases remaining between them. The CDR3 consists of 12 residues. CDR1 and CDR2 from the germline V gene are KGHSY and FQNENV. Here the CDR3 DNA reads TGTGCCAGCAGCCACGGGTCAGAGACCCAGTACTTC. Amino acid sequence: CASSHGSETQYF.

With regard to this clonotype: This may be a read error: a much more frequent sequence differs by one nucleotide. The chain couples TRBV12-3 or TRBV12-4 to TRBJ1-2; 8 nucleotides line up with TRBD1. Trimming at V came to 8 bases and at J to 8 bases, leaving 16 bases not matched to a gene. This CDR3 region has 15 residues. CDR3 DNA: TGTGCCAGCGGCCAGGGGCAGGGGGCCACGTGGGGCTACACCTTC. Translating gives CASGQGQGATWGYTF.

There are a few counts of this clonotype. The V gene is TRBV7-2, the J gene TRBJ1-2; 9 bases are a match to TRBD1. The CDR3 has 15 residues. V was pared by 1 base and J by 8 bases, with 8 bases of the junction left unmatched. The germline gives CDR1 SGHTA, CDR2 FQGNSA. CDR3 in amino acids: CASSLGTGTGTGYTF. For the CDR3, the DNA is TGTGCCAGCAGCTTAGGGACCGGGACAGGGACCGGCTACACCTTC.